These 27 T cell receptor beta chains came from one sample sequenced in a study of CD8 T cells in ankylosing spondylitis. One entry per CDR3 protein, called by TCRdb with MiXCR from the 5' RACE reads. The data hold about 250,000 distinct CDR3 sequences, with roughly 32% observed a single time. The sequenced material came from blood, either unsorted or a sorted T cell fraction (not recorded which). These receptors all come from a male donor with ankylosing spondylitis or in good health (not recorded which).

This clonotype has just a few counts. This chain connects TRBV12-3 or TRBV12-4 to TRBJ2-7; tentative D call: TRBD1 (6 bases). Trimming took 1 base from V and 2 from J, leaving 9 bases between them. CDR3 size: 14 residues. CDR3 sequence reads: CASSLGGPTYEQYF. CDR3 sequence (DNA): TGTGCCAGCAGTTTAGGGGGGCCTACCTACGAGCAGTACTTC.

This clonotype was seen only a few times. The chain links TRBV7-8 to TRBJ2-7, with 8 positions matching TRBD1. Germline V gives CDR1 SGHVS, CDR2 FQNEAQ. The CDR3 is made up of 15 amino acids. Germline trimming cut 5 bases from V and 2 bases from J; bases unmatched to any gene: 8. The CDR3 reads CASSPRTGKTYEQYF. DNA of the CDR3: TGTGCCAGCAGCCCCCGGACAGGGAAAACCTACGAGCAGTACTTC.

This chain joins TRBV28 and TRBJ1-2; D is uncertain. The germline gives CDR1 MDHEN, CDR2 SYDVKM. V shed 3 bases and J shed 8 bases, with 16 bases lying between them. The length of the CDR3 is 14 residues. Written as DNA, the CDR3 is TGTGCCAGCAGTTTCGCCAGCCAAGCGGGCGGCTACACCTTC. Translating gives CASSFASQAGGYTF.

The V and J genes are TRBV15 and TRBJ1-5; 9 nucleotides agree with TRBD1. The germline gives CDR1 LNHNV, CDR2 YYDKDF (reference sequence). Trimming took 5 bases from V and 3 from J; bases not matched to a gene: 14. CDR3 size: 18 residues. The CDR3 bases are TGTGCCACCAGCCCCCGGACAGGGGTAACCGGGGCCAATCAGCCCCAGCATTTT. Translating gives CATSPRTGVTGANQPQHF.

The chain employs TRBV29-1 and TRBJ2-5, with D possibly matching TRBD1 (5 bases). The V end was cut by 0 bases, the J end by 5 bases, with 7 bases between. Germline V gene sequence: CDR1 SQVTM, CDR2 ANQGSEA. The CDR3 has 12 amino acids. CDR3 loop: CSVEDRAETQYF. The CDR3 nucleotides read TGCAGCGTTGAAGACAGGGCGGAGACCCAGTACTTC.

The V and J genes are TRBV4-2 and TRBJ1-1; 8 bases align to TRBD1. The CDR3 spans 14 residues. Germline V lookup: CDR1 LGHNA, CDR2 YNFKEQ. The V and J ends lost 5 bases and 5 bases, in that order; junction bases with no gene match: 7. This chain's CDR3 is CASSTPQGATEAFF. In nucleotides, the CDR3 is TGTGCCAGCAGCACTCCTCAGGGGGCAACTGAAGCTTTCTTT.

The V call is TRBV6-5, the J call TRBJ2-4; D perhaps matches TRBD2 (5 bases). The CDR3 sequence is 15 residues long. Germline V gene sequence: CDR1 MNHEY, CDR2 SVGAGI. Trimming shortened V by 2 bases and J by 0 bases, and 8 bases separated the two germline ends. This CDR3 is CASSYGSGAKNIQYF. CDR3 bases: TGTGCCAGCAGTTACGGGAGCGGAGCCAAAAACATTCAGTACTTC.

J is TRBJ2-5 and V is TRBV6-1; 10 bases agree with TRBD2. This CDR3 contains 17 residues. Unmatched junction bases numbered 11, after V lost 2 bases and J lost 5 bases. CDR1 is MNHNS, CDR2 SASEGT, per germline. The CDR3, as DNA: TGTGCCAGCAGTGAATTGGCTAGCGGGGGTGGCTGGGAGACCCAGTACTTC. This codes for CASSELASGGGWETQYF.

J is TRBJ2-3 and V is TRBV30, with 9 bases matching TRBD2. Trimming took 2 bases from V and 6 from J; bases not matched to a gene: 6. This CDR3 region has 14 residues. From germline, CDR1 is GTSNPN and CDR2 SVGIG (reference sequence). The CDR3 here is CAWSPRGGGDTQYF. The CDR3 coding sequence is TGTGCCTGGAGTCCGCGGGGGGGCGGGGATACGCAGTATTTT.

This clonotype was recorded at least ten times. CDR3 protein: CSARDSLAGAGETQYF. For the CDR3, the DNA is TGCAGTGCTAGAGATAGTCTAGCGGGGGCAGGAGAGACCCAGTACTTC. The chain combines TRBV20-1 with TRBJ2-5; 10 positions agree with TRBD2. This CDR3 is 16 amino acids long. Germline V gene sequence: CDR1 DFQATT, CDR2 SNEGSKA (reference sequence). V was pared by 0 bases and J by 4 bases, with 8 bases of the junction left unmatched.

This chain connects TRBV20-1 to TRBJ1-2; maybe TRBD1 (5 bases). With 3 bases removed from V and 2 bases from J, the gap between germline ends came to 13 bases. The V gene's germline CDR1 is DFQATT and CDR2 SNEGSKA (reference sequence). This CDR3 is built from 14 residues. CDR3 sequence (DNA): TGCAGTGCTAGTGGTGGGACGCCGAACTATGGCTACACCTTC. This codes for CSASGGTPNYGYTF.

There are a few counts of this clonotype. The rearrangement uses TRBV29-1 and TRBJ2-5; D gene ambiguous. Germline V gene data show CDR1 as SQVTM and CDR2 as ANQGSEA. The V and J ends lost 7 bases and 7 bases respectively, with 19 bases between them. The CDR3 is 13 amino acids. CDR3 DNA: TGCAGCGCCGCGAACGAGGTGGCTGGGACCCAGTACTTC. As protein: CSAANEVAGTQYF.

The V call is TRBV7-9, the J call TRBJ2-3; 7 bases line up with TRBD1. CDR3 length: 15 amino acids. V shed 5 bases and J 5 bases; nucleotides not matched to a gene: 10. Germline assignment: CDR1 SEHNR and CDR2 FQNEAQ (reference sequence). CDR3 region: CASSQTGVGLDTQYF. DNA for the CDR3: TGTGCCAGCAGCCAAACAGGGGTCGGCTTAGATACGCAGTATTTT.

The rearrangement joins TRBV4-2 to TRBJ2-1; 8 positions agree with TRBD2. The CDR3 has 15 amino acids. V shed 0 bases, J shed 7 bases, and the junction held 5 bases outside the gene matches. Germline values: CDR1 LGHNA, CDR2 YNFKEQ. This CDR3 is CASSQDPSGPNEQFF. The CDR3 DNA reads TGTGCCAGCAGCCAAGATCCTAGCGGGCCGAATGAGCAGTTCTTC.

V is TRBV11-2 and J is TRBJ2-3; D is uncertain. Looked up from germline, CDR1 is SGHAT and CDR2 is FQNNGV. The CDR3 covers 14 residues. V lost 3 bases to trimming and J lost 2 bases, with 9 bases between them. The CDR3 loop reads CASSFALTTDTQYF. The CDR3 DNA sequence: TGTGCCAGCAGCTTTGCGCTAACCACAGATACGCAGTATTTT.

This clonotype occurred a few times. The rearrangement links TRBV3-1 to TRBJ2-1, with TRBD2 matching 10 bases. The V gene's germline CDR1 is LGHDT and CDR2 YNNKEL (reference sequence). This CDR3 spans 16 amino acids. Trimming cost V 3 bases and J 7 bases; bases outside gene matches: 9. The CDR3 reads CASSHRIAGGPNEQFF. CDR3 sequence (DNA): TGTGCCAGCAGCCACCGTATAGCGGGGGGCCCGAATGAGCAGTTCTTC.

This clonotype was counted a few times. J is TRBJ2-1 and V is TRBV15; no clear D gene. The CDR3 loop spans 14 amino acids. The ends were cut back, 1 base at V and 5 bases at J, with 9 bases in the middle. From germline, CDR1 is LNHNV and CDR2 YYDKDF (reference sequence). CDR3 bases: TGTGCCACCAGCAGAGCCAAAGAAAACAATGAGCAGTTCTTC. Translating it yields CATSRAKENNEQFF.

The chain links TRBV6-5 to TRBJ2-1; 7 bases are a match to TRBD2. The CDR3 has 13 residues. With 3 bases clipped from V and 10 bases from J, the junction kept 6 bases outside the gene matches. CDR1 and CDR2 from the germline V gene are MNHEY and SVGAGI. The CDR3 region has the DNA TGTGCCAGCAGTTATCCCCGGGGGGACGAGCAGTTCTTC. Its translation: CASSYPRGDEQFF.

This clonotype was seen many times. The chain carries TRBV30 and TRBJ2-3, with 7 positions matching TRBD1. V lost 2 bases and J lost 5; bases outside the gene matches: 7. CDR1 and CDR2 (germline): GTSNPN, SVGIG (reference sequence). The CDR3 runs to 14 residues. CDR3 nucleotide sequence: TGTGCCTGGAGTCTGATAGGGGGCGGAGATACGCAGTATTTT. It codes for CAWSLIGGGDTQYF.

The rearrangement uses TRBV9 and TRBJ2-3; 8 nucleotides line up with TRBD2. V lost 0 bases, J lost 1 base, and 4 bases stayed unmatched. The CDR3 sequence is 16 residues long. Germline CDR1 and CDR2: SGDLS and YYNGEE. The CDR3 DNA reads TGTGCCAGCAGCGTAGGTGATAGCGGGGGCACAGATACGCAGTATTTT. It translates to CASSVGDSGGTDTQYF.

In this sample, this clonotype turned up a few times. The V call is TRBV30, the J call TRBJ1-1; D call uncertain. Germline assignment: CDR1 GTSNPN and CDR2 SVGIG (reference sequence). Trimming left V 0 bases short and J 6 bases short, with 11 bases between. CDR3 length equals 13 residues. The chain's CDR3 is CAWSVLVMAEAFF. Here the CDR3 DNA reads TGTGCCTGGAGTGTATTGGTGATGGCTGAAGCTTTCTTT.

Many counts were recorded for this clonotype. The chain has TRBV29-1 and TRBJ2-2, with a tentative D call TRBD2 (5 bases). There are 12 residues in the CDR3. From germline, CDR1 is SQVTM and CDR2 ANQGSEA. V was clipped by 5 bases and J by 7 bases, with 11 bases between them. CDR3 DNA: TGCAGCGTTCCGGGGTCGAACGGGGAGCTGTTTTTT. It translates to CSVPGSNGELFF.

A few counts support this clonotype. The V call is TRBV6-1, the J call TRBJ2-6, with 10 nucleotides matching TRBD1. Germline V gives CDR1 MNHNS, CDR2 SASEGT. The CDR3 contains 19 residues. V was pared by 6 bases and J by 0 bases, with 11 bases of the junction left unmatched. Here the CDR3 reads CASSHLSGTGVSGANVLTF. Here the CDR3 DNA reads TGTGCCAGCAGCCACCTTAGCGGGACAGGGGTCTCTGGGGCCAACGTCCTGACTTTC.

This clonotype was picked up a small number of times. The chain has TRBV7-6 and TRBJ1-1; 7 nucleotides agree with TRBD1. V lost 5 bases to trimming and J lost 5 bases; unmatched junction nucleotides: 11. The CDR3 length is 15 residues. The germline V gene has CDR1 SGHVS and CDR2 FNYEAQ. The CDR3 here is CASSDRTGAFTEAFF. The CDR3, as DNA: TGTGCCAGCAGCGACCGAACAGGGGCCTTTACTGAAGCTTTCTTT.

This clonotype has only a few counts. CDR3 in amino acids: CSASLQASSYEQYF. CDR3 nucleotide sequence: TGCAGTGCTAGTTTGCAGGCCAGCTCCTACGAGCAGTACTTC. V gene TRBV20-1 combines with J gene TRBJ2-7; no definite D call. V lost 3 bases, J lost 0 bases, and 12 bases lay in between. Germline lookup yields CDR1 DFQATT and CDR2 SNEGSKA (reference sequence). The CDR3 loop spans 14 amino acids.

CDR3 protein: CASSRPWATGELFF. The CDR3 DNA reads TGTGCCAGCAGCCGGCCCTGGGCCACCGGGGAGCTGTTTTTT. The chain has TRBV12-3 or TRBV12-4 and TRBJ2-2; D gene unclear. This CDR3 has 14 amino acids. V was clipped by 6 bases and J by 4 bases, with 12 bases between them.

This clonotype has only a few counts. The chain carries TRBV10-3 and TRBJ1-2; D might be TRBD1 (5 bases). V was pared by 3 bases and J by 3 bases, with 11 bases between. The CDR3 length is 14 residues. Looked up from germline, CDR1 is ENHRY and CDR2 is SYGVKD. The CDR3 here is CAISETGPDYGYTF. The CDR3 nucleotides are TGTGCCATCAGTGAAACAGGACCGGACTATGGCTACACCTTC.